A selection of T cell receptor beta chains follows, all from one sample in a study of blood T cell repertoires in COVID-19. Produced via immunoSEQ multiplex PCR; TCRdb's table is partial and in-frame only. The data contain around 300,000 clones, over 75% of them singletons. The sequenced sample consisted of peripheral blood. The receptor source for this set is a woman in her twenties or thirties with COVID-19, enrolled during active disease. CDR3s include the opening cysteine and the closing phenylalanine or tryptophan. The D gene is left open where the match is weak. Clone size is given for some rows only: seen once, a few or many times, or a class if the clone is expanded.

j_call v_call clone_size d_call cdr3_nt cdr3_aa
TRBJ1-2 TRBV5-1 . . TGCGCCAGCAGCTTGGGCGGCAGCGTCTATGGCTACACCTTC CASSLGGSVYGYTF
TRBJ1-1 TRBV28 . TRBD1 TGTGCCAGCAGTCCCTCGAACAGGGGAAGGACTGAAGCTTTCTTT CASSPSNRGRTEAFF
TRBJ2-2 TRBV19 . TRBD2 TGTGCCAGTAAACCAGCGGGAGAATCCGGGGAGCTGTTTTTT CASKPAGESGELFF
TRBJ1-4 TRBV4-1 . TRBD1 TGCGCCAGCAGCCAAGCCGTCAGACAGGGTATTCGTGAAAAACTGTTTTTT CASSQAVRQGIREKLFF
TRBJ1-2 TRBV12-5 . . TGTGCTAGTGGTTTGGAGGAGAACTATGGCTACACCTTC CASGLEENYGYTF
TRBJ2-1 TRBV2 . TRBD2 TGTGCCAGCAGTGAACTAGCGGGGTTTTACAATGAGCAGTTCTTC CASSELAGFYNEQFF
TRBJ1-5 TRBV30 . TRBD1 TGTGCCTGGAGTGGGGGACAGACACATCAGCCCCAGCATTTT CAWSGGQTHQPQHF
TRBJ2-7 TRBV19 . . TGTGCCAGTAGTATAGACGGGAGAGGCTCCTACGAGCAGTACTTC CASSIDGRGSYEQYF
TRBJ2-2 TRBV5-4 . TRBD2 TGTGCCAGCAGGGACGGATTAGGGAGGGGCACCGGGGAGCTGTTTTTT CASRDGLGRGTGELFF
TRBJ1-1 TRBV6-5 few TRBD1 TGTGCCAGCAGAGGACAGGGGGGTACTGAAGCTTTCTTT CASRGQGGTEAFF
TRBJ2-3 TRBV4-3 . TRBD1 TGCGCCAGCAGCCAAGAAATCGGGACAGGGCTGGTAGCAGATACGCAGTATTTT CASSQEIGTGLVADTQYF
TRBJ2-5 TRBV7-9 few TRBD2 TGTGCCAGCAGCTTAGTCACCGGGGGGTCGGGAGAGACCCAGTACTTC CASSLVTGGSGETQYF
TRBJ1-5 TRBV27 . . TGTGCCAGCAGTTTATCCCCGGGGAGTAACAATCAGCCCCAGCATTTT CASSLSPGSNNQPQHF
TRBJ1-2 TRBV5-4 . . TGTGCCAGCAGCTTGAGCCCGACACCACCCTCCGGTGGCTACACCTTC CASSLSPTPPSGGYTF
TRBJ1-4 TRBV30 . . TGTGCCTGGAGTGTACGAAGACAGTTGGCTGAAAAACTGTTTTTT CAWSVRRQLAEKLFF
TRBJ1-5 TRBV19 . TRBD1 TGTGCCAGTAGTCCTCAGGACAGGTCGGGCAATCAGCCCCAGCATTTT CASSPQDRSGNQPQHF
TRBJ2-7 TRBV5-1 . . TGCGCCAGCAGCTTTAACAAAGCCTACGAGCAGTACTTC CASSFNKAYEQYF
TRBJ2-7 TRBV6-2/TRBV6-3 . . TGTGCCAGCAGTTACGGGGGCTGGCGCGAGCAGTACTTC CASSYGGWREQYF
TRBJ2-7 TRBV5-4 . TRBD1 TGTGCCAGCAGCTTCGGGACAGGGGGCTACGAGCAGTACTTC CASSFGTGGYEQYF
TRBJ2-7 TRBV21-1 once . TGTGCCAGCAGCAATTGGCCGGGACAGGAGATCTACGAGCAGTACTTC CASSNWPGQEIYEQYF
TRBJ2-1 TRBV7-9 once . TGTGCCAGCAGCTTAGAAGTAAGCGGGTACAATGAGCAGTTCTTC CASSLEVSGYNEQFF
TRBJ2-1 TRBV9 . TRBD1 TGTGCCAGCAGCTCCCGAGGACAGGGCAGGGCGAATGAGCAGTTCTTC CASSSRGQGRANEQFF
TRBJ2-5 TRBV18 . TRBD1 TGTGCCAGCCGCTACCCAGGACAGGAAGAGACCCAGTACTTC CASRYPGQEETQYF
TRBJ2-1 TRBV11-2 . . TGTGCCAGCAGCCATAGGGGGAATGAGCAGTTCTTC CASSHRGNEQFF
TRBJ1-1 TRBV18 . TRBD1 TGTGCCAGCTCATTAAGGACAGGGAACACTGAAGCTTTCTTT CASSLRTGNTEAFF
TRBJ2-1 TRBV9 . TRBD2 TGTGCCAGCAGCGTAGTTGGAGGTAGCGGGAGTCAGGAGCAGTTCTTC CASSVVGGSGSQEQFF
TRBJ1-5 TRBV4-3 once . TGCGCCAGCAGCCAAGTCGGCGGAAGCAATCAGCCCCAGCATTTT CASSQVGGSNQPQHF
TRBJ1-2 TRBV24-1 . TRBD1 TGTGCCACCAGTGATTTGAAGGGACAGGGTCCTAACTATGGCTACACCTTC CATSDLKGQGPNYGYTF
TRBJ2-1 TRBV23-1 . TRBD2 TGCGCCAGCAGTCAACAACTAGCGGTGGGTTGGTTCTTC CASSQQLAVGWFF
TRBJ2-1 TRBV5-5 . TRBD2 TGTGCCAGCACCACCGACGGGGCGGGGGACTACAATGAGCAGTTCTTC CASTTDGAGDYNEQFF
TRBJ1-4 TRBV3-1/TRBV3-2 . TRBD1 TGTGCCAGCAGCCACGGGACAGCTAATGAAAAACTGTTTTTT CASSHGTANEKLFF
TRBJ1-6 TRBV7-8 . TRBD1 TGTGCCAGCAGCTTGTCGGGGACAGGGGACTGGACGTTAAATTCACCCCTCCACTTT CASSLSGTGDWTLNSPLHF
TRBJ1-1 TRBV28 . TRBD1 TGTGCCAGCAGGTGGGGCGGCAGGGGGCAAACTGAAGCTTTCTTT CASRWGGRGQTEAFF
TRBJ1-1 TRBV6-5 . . TGTGCCAGCGGGAGCCCGGGGAACACTGAAGCTTTCTTT CASGSPGNTEAFF
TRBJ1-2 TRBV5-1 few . TGCGCCAGCAGCGGGGGACTGCAAGCTAACTATGGCTACACCTTC CASSGGLQANYGYTF
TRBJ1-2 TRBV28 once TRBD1 TGTGCCAGCAGTAGACAGGGGGCTATGGGCTACACCTTC CASSRQGAMGYTF
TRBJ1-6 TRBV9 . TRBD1 TGTGCCAGCAGCATAAGGACAGGGGGTGTTTCACCCCTCCACTTT CASSIRTGGVSPLHF